This T cell receptor (beta chain) was recorded in a study of CD8 T cells in ankylosing spondylitis. General study findings and limits: Disease-linked clones bore a CD8+ phenotype, appearing relatively rarely in peripheral blood. Disease-linked clones reportedly concentrated significantly in matched ankylosing spondylitis synovial fluid. Some motif variants had been reported before (in reactive arthritis synovial fluid and blood).

Ten or more counts support this clonotype. Its specificity is unknown. As the method for making TCR beta libraries, quantitative 5'-RACE with molecular barcodes was used. Using its own MiXCR run on the 5' RACE reads, TCRdb lists one record per CDR3 protein. The table has 200,000 or so distinct CDR3 sequences, 13% seen once. Germline V gene lookup returns CDR1 SGHTA and CDR2 FQGNSA. Trimming left V 1 base short and J 4 bases short, with 10 bases between. The CDR3 loop spans 14 amino acids. The clonotype comes from a female donor with ankylosing spondylitis or in good health (not recorded which). Source material: blood, either unsorted or a sorted T cell fraction (not recorded which). The rearrangement links TRBV7-2 to TRBJ1-2, with D possibly being TRBD1 (5 bases). The CDR3 sequence: CASSLDQGTYGYTF. The CDR3 DNA reads as TGTGCCAGCAGCTTAGACCAGGGTACCTATGGCTACACCTTC.